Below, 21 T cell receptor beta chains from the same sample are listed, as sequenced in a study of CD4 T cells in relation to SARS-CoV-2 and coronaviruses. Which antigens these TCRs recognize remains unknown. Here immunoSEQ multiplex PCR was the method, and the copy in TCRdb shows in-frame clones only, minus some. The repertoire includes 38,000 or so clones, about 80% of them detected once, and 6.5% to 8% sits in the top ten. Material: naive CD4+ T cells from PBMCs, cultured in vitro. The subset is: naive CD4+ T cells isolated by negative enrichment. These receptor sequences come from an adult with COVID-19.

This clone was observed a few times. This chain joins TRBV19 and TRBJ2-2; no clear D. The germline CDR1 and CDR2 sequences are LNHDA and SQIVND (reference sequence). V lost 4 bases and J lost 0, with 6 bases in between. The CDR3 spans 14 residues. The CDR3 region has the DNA TGTGCCAGTAGTAAAGGAGCGAACACCGGGGAGCTGTTTTTT. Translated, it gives CASSKGANTGELFF.

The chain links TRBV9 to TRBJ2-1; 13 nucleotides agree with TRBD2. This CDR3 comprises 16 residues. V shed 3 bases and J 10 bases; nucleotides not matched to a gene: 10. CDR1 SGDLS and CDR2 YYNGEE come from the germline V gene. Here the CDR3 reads CASSASGLAGVREQFF. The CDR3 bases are TGTGCCAGCAGCGCCAGTGGACTAGCGGGAGTGAGGGAGCAGTTCTTC.

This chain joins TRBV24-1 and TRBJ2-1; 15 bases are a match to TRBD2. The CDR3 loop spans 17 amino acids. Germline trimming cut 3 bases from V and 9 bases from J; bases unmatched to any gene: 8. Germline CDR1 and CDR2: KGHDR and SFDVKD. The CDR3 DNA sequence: TGTGCCACCAGTGATGCGAATCCGGGACTAGCGGGAGGTGAGCAGTTCTTC. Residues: CATSDANPGLAGGEQFF.

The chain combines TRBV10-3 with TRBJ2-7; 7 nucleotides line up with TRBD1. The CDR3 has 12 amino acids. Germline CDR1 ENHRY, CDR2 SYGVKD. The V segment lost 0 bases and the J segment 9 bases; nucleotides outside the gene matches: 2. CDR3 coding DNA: TGTGCCATCAGTGAGTCGAGGACAGGGCAGTACTTC. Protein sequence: CAISESRTGQYF.

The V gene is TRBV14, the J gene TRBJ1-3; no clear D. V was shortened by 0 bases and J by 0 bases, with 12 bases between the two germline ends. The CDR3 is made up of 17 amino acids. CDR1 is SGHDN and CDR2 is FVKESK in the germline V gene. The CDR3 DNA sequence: TGTGCCAGCAGCCAAGACCCCAGGCAAAACTCTGGAAACACCATATATTTT. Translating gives CASSQDPRQNSGNTIYF.

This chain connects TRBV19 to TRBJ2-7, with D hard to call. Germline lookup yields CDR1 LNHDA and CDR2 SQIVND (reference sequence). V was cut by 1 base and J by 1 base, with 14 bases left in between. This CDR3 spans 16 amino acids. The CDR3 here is CASSIGGVVPSYEQYF. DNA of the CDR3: TGTGCCAGTAGTATAGGAGGAGTCGTCCCTTCCTACGAGCAGTACTTC.

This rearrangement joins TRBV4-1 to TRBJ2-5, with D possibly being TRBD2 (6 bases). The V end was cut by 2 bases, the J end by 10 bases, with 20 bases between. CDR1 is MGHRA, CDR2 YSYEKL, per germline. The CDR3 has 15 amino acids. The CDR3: CASSQRVLVTGGQYF. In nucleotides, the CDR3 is TGCGCCAGCAGCCAAAGGGTTCTGGTCACCGGGGGCCAGTACTTC.

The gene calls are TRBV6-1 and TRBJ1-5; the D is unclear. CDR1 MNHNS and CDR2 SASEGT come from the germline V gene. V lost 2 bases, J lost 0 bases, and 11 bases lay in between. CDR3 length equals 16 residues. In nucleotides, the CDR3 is TGTGCCAGCAGTGAATATAGCGGTTATAGCAATCAGCCCCAGCATTTT. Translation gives CASSEYSGYSNQPQHF.

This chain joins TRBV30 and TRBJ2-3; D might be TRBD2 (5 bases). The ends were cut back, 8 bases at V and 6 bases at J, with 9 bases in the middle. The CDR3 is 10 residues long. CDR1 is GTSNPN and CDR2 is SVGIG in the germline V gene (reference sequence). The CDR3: CAHRGDTQYF. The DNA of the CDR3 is TGTGCCCACCGAGGGGATACGCAGTATTTT.

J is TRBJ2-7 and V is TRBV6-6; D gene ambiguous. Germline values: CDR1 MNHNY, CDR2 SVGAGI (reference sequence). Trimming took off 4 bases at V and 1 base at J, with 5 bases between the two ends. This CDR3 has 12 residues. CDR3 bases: TGTGCCAGCAGTTCATATTCCTACGAGCAGTACTTC. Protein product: CASSSYSYEQYF.

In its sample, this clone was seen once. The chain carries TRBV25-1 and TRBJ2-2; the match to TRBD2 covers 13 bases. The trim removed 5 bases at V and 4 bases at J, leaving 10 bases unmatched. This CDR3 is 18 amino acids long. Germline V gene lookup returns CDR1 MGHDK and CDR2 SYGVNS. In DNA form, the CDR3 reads TGTGCCAGCAGTTTTTACTCCGGACTAGCGGGAGTCACCGGGGAGCTGTTTTTT. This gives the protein CASSFYSGLAGVTGELFF.

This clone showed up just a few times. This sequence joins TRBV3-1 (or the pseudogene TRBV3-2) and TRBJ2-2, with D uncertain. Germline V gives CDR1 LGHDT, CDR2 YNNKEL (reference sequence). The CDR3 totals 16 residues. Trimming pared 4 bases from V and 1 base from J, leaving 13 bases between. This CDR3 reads CASSRPAKGNTGELFF. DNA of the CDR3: TGTGCCAGCAGCCGACCCGCAAAAGGGAACACCGGGGAGCTGTTTTTT.

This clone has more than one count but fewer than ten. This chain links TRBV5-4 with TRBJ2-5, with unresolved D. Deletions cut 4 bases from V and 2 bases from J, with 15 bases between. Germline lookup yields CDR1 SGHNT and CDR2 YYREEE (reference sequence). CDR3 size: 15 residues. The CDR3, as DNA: TGTGCCAGCAGCCCAAGCCAAGGTGATCAAGAGACCCAGTACTTC. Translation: CASSPSQGDQETQYF.

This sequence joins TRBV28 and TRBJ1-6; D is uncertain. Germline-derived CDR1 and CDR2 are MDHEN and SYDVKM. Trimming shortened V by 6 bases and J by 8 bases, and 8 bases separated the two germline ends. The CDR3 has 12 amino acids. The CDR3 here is CASSFGDSPLHF. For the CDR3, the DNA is TGTGCCAGCAGCTTTGGTGATTCACCCCTCCACTTT.

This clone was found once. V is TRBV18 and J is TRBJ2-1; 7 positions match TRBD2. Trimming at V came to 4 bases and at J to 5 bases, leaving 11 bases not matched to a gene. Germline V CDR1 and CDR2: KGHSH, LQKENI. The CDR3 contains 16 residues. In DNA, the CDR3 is TGTGCCAGCTCACTTCATTTGGGGAGGGTCAACAATGAGCAGTTCTTC. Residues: CASSLHLGRVNNEQFF. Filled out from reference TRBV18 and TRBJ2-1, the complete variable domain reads NAGVMQNPRHLVRRRGQEARLRCSPMKGHSHVYWYRQLPEEGLKFMVYLQKENIIDESGMPKERFSAEFPKEGPSILRIQQVVRGDSAAYFCASSLHLGRVNNEQFFGPGTRLTVL.

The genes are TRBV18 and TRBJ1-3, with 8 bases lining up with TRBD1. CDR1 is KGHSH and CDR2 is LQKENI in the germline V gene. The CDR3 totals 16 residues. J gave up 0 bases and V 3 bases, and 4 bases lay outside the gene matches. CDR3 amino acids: CASSPGDRSSGNTIYF. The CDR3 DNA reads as TGTGCCAGCTCACCCGGGGACAGGAGCTCTGGAAACACCATATATTTT.

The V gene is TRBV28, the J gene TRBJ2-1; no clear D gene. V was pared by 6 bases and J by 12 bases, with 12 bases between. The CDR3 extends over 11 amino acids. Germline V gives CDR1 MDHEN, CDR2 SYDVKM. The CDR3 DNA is TGTGCCAGCAGCCTAGTCTCGGGGCAGTTCTTC. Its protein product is CASSLVSGQFF.

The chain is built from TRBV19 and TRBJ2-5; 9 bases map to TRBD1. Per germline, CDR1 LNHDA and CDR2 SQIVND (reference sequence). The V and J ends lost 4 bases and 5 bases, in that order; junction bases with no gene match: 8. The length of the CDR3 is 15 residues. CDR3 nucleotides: TGTGCCAGTAGTACGGGACAGGGCTTTTTGGAGACCCAGTACTTC. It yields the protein CASSTGQGFLETQYF.

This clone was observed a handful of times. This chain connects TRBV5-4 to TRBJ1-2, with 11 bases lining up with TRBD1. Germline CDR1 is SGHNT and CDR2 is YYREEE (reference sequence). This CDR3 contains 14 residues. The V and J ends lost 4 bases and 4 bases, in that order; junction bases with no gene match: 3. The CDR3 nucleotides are TGTGCCAGCAGCGAGGGACAGGGGGTCTATGGCTACACCTTC. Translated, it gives CASSEGQGVYGYTF.

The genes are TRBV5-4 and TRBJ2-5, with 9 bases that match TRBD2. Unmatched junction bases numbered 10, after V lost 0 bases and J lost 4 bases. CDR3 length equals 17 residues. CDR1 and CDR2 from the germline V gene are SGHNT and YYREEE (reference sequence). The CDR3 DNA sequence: TGTGCCAGCAGCTTGGGCGGCGGGAGGGGGATGGGAGAGACCCAGTACTTC. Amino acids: CASSLGGGRGMGETQYF.

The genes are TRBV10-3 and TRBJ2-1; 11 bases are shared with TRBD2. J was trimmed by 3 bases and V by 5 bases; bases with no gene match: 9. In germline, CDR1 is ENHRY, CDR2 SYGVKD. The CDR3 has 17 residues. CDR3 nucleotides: TGTGCCATCAGTCCTAGTCTAGCGGGAGGAAACTACAATGAGCAGTTCTTC. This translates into CAISPSLAGGNYNEQFF.